The clone carrying this TCR beta chain was seen more than once but under ten times. This record belongs to a study of T cells in Graves' hyperthyroidism and ophthalmopathy. V was pared by 2 bases and J by 7 bases, with 9 bases of the junction left unmatched. In germline, CDR1 is SEHNR, CDR2 FQNEAQ (reference sequence). This CDR3 has 15 amino acids. RNA transcripts were the template for amplifying TCR beta CDR3 regions. HTBI primers were the set used in a first-round RT-PCR of the TCR CDR3. Each CDR3 protein gets one entry after TCRdb re-called the multiplex PCR reads with MiXCR. The profile shows 550,000 to 800,000 distinct CDR3 sequences, 16% of them singletons.

Material for sequencing was blood. The chain recombines TRBV7-9 with TRBJ2-3, with 7 bases identical to TRBD2. This TCR came from a young man with Graves' hyperthyroidism. The CDR3 region has the DNA TGTGCCAGCAGCTTAAGTCCTGGGAGCGGGAATACGCAGTATTTT. Its translation: CASSLSPGSGNTQYF. The variable domain in full, with the rest retrieved from reference TRBV7-9 and TRBJ2-3, is DTGVSQNPRHKITKRGQNVTFRCDPISEHNRLYWYRQTLGQGPEFLTYFQNEAQLEKSRLLSDRFSAERPKGSFSTLEIQRTEQGDSAMYLCASSLSPGSGNTQYFGPGTRLTVL.